Below, 4 T cell receptor beta chains from the same sample are listed, as sequenced in a study of blood T cell repertoires in COVID-19. TCRdb's copy holds only in-frame clones and misses some; the assay was immunoSEQ multiplex PCR. This table has under 250,000 clones, around nine tenths appearing once. The sequenced material came from peripheral blood. The source of these receptors is a woman aged 60-75 years with acute or convalescent COVID-19.

The CDR3 DNA follows: TGTGCCAGCAGCTTGGATGTGAACAGGGATCGTAATTCACCCCTCCACTTT. This encodes CASSLDVNRDRNSPLHF. The genes are TRBV5-6 and TRBJ1-6, with D possibly matching TRBD1 (6 bases). The CDR3 has 17 amino acids. Per germline, CDR1 SGHDT and CDR2 YYEEEE. V shed 0 bases and J shed 6 bases, with 16 bases lying between them. Full variable domain (outside the CDR3, taken from reference TRBV5-6 and TRBJ1-6): DAGVTQSPTHLIKTRGQQVTLRCSPKSGHDTVSWYQQALGQGPQFIFQYYEEEERQRGNFPDRFSGHQFPNYSSELNVNALLLGDSALYLCASSLDVNRDRNSPLHFGNGTRLTVT.

The rearrangement uses TRBV19 and TRBJ1-4; a weak D match, TRBD1 (5 bases). Trimming stripped 6 bases from V and 5 bases from J, with 13 bases between. CDR1 and CDR2 from the germline V gene are LNHDA and SQIVND (reference sequence). The CDR3 totals 14 residues. The CDR3 loop is CASSPDRINEKLFF. The CDR3 DNA follows: TGTGCCAGTAGCCCAGACAGAATCAATGAAAAACTGTTTTTT. The variable domain in full, completed from reference TRBV19 and TRBJ1-4, reads DGGITQSPKYLFRKEGQNVTLSCEQNLNHDAMYWYRQDPGQGLRLIYYSQIVNDFQKGDIAEGYSVSREKKESFPLTVTSAQKNPTAFYLCASSPDRINEKLFFGSGTQLSVL.

The chain has TRBV19 and TRBJ2-3; 11 bases are shared with TRBD2. V lost 5 bases and J lost 5; bases outside the gene matches: 3. The CDR3 totals 14 residues. CDR1 and CDR2 from the germline V gene are LNHDA and SQIVND (reference sequence). The CDR3 region is CASSPGLAGDTQYF. In DNA, the CDR3 is TGTGCCAGTAGTCCCGGACTAGCGGGAGATACGCAGTATTTT.

This chain connects TRBV28 to TRBJ2-3; 10 nucleotides match TRBD1. CDR1 is MDHEN, CDR2 SYDVKM, per germline. The CDR3 loop spans 17 amino acids. Trimming at V came to 5 bases and at J to 4 bases, leaving 12 bases not matched to a gene. Here the CDR3 DNA reads TGTGCCAGCAGTCCCCACCCGACAGGGGGCGAAGCAGATACGCAGTATTTT. Translation gives CASSPHPTGGEADTQYF.